One and the same sample provided the 28 T cell receptor beta chains below, sequenced in a study of T cells in Graves' hyperthyroidism and ophthalmopathy. Amplification of TCR beta CDR3 regions used RNA as the template. The TCR CDR3 first-round RT-PCR relied on the HTBI primer set. TCRdb re-called the multiplex PCR reads through MiXCR, storing one row per CDR3 protein. This sample yields roughly 180,000 distinct CDR3 sequences, of which less than 10% are seen a single time; around 20% belongs to the top ten. Specimen: blood. All receptors come from a woman younger than 35 with Graves' hyperthyroidism that later progressed to Graves' ophthalmopathy.

This clonotype showed up many times. The chain couples TRBV2 to TRBJ1-1, with D maybe TRBD1 (6 bases). This CDR3 region has 14 residues. Germline CDR1 reads SNHLY; CDR2 reads FYNNEI. Deletions cut 7 bases from V and 7 bases from J, with 19 bases between. CDR3 sequence: CASMDSRQAHEAFF. The CDR3 nucleotides read TGTGCCAGCATGGACTCCCGACAGGCCCATGAAGCTTTCTTT.

This clonotype was seen many times. The chain links TRBV24-1 to TRBJ2-7; 8 positions match TRBD1. With 2 bases clipped from V and 4 bases from J, the junction kept 3 bases outside the gene matches. The V gene's germline CDR1 is KGHDR and CDR2 SFDVKD. The CDR3 is 14 residues long. CDR3 sequence: CATSDSGTGYEQYF. DNA for the CDR3: TGTGCCACCAGTGATTCCGGGACAGGATACGAGCAGTACTTC.

The chain carries TRBV20-1 and TRBJ2-5, with 11 nucleotides matching TRBD2. V gave up 5 bases and J gave up 4 bases; unmatched junction bases: 9. This CDR3 comprises 15 residues. The germline V gene encodes CDR1 DFQATT and CDR2 SNEGSKA (reference sequence). The DNA of the CDR3 is TGCAGTGCTCCCCGGACTAGCGGGCGGGGAGAGACCCAGTACTTC. Residues: CSAPRTSGRGETQYF.

The V and J genes are TRBV4-2 and TRBJ2-1, with TRBD2 identical over 7 bases. V was pared by 0 bases and J by 3 bases, with 5 bases of the junction left unmatched. The germline V gene encodes CDR1 LGHNA and CDR2 YNFKEQ. CDR3 length: 16 amino acids. The CDR3 protein is CASSQDPSGFYNEQFF. DNA of the CDR3: TGTGCCAGCAGCCAAGACCCTAGCGGCTTCTACAATGAGCAGTTCTTC.

This clonotype was observed at least ten times. The chain joins TRBV25-1 to TRBJ2-5; 9 positions match TRBD2. This CDR3 contains 18 residues. The junction had 10 bases not matched to a gene; V was cut back by 2 bases and J by 0 bases. Germline assignment: CDR1 MGHDK and CDR2 SYGVNS. CDR3 nucleotides: TGTGCCAGCAGTGAACCTAGCGGGAACCCGCCGTACCAAGAGACCCAGTACTTC. This codes for CASSEPSGNPPYQETQYF.

This clonotype was picked up many times. The rearrangement uses TRBV25-1 and TRBJ1-5; unclear D gene. The CDR3 is 14 amino acids. The germline V and J ends were trimmed by 5 bases and 2 bases, with 10 bases remaining between them. CDR1 is MGHDK and CDR2 is SYGVNS in the germline V gene. The CDR3 nucleotides are TGTGCCAGCAGTAATGCTGGGGGCAATCAGCCCCAGCATTTT. Translating gives CASSNAGGNQPQHF. The variable domain in full, with the rest retrieved from reference TRBV25-1 and TRBJ1-5, is EADIYQTPRYLVIGTGKKITLECSQTMGHDKMYWYQQDPGMELHLIHYSYGVNSTEKGDLSSESTVSRIRTEHFPLTLESARPSHTSQYLCASSNAGGNQPQHFGDGTRLSIL.

This clonotype was seen more than once but under ten times. The genes are TRBV27 and TRBJ2-7; 14 nucleotides agree with TRBD2. Germline V gives CDR1 MNHEY, CDR2 SMNVEV (reference sequence). CDR3 length: 18 residues. V gave up 5 bases and J gave up 3 bases; unmatched junction bases: 12. The CDR3 DNA reads as TGTGCCAGCAGTAGACTAGCGGGAGGGCCTAGTTCCCTCTACGAGCAGTACTTC. Translation gives CASSRLAGGPSSLYEQYF.

This clonotype occurred a few times. The rearrangement joins TRBV18 to TRBJ2-3, with 12 bases identical to TRBD1. In germline, CDR1 is KGHSH, CDR2 LQKENI. V lost 4 bases to trimming and J lost 5 bases; unmatched junction nucleotides: 1. The CDR3 spans 14 residues. CDR3 loop: CASSRDRGQDTQYF. The CDR3 DNA reads TGTGCCAGCTCACGGGACAGGGGGCAAGATACGCAGTATTTT.

This clonotype was seen more than once but under ten times. V usage is TRBV6-1 and J usage is TRBJ2-7; 10 nucleotides agree with TRBD2. CDR1 is MNHNS, CDR2 SASEGT, per germline. V dropped 6 bases and J dropped 7; count of bases not matched to a gene: 12. The length of the CDR3 is 15 residues. The DNA of the CDR3 is TGTGCCAGCAGACACACTAGCGGGGCACTGGGAGAGCAGTACTTC. It codes for CASRHTSGALGEQYF.

This clonotype has more than one count but fewer than ten. V is TRBV5-4 and J is TRBJ1-1; TRBD1 might be the D (5 bases). Looked up from germline, CDR1 is SGHNT and CDR2 is YYREEE (reference sequence). The CDR3 has 14 amino acids. V lost 4 bases and J lost 1, with 11 bases in between. CDR3: CASSAGLQNTEAFF. The CDR3 nucleotides read TGTGCCAGCAGCGCGGGACTGCAGAACACTGAAGCTTTCTTT.

There are many counts of this clonotype. The J gene is TRBJ2-3, the V gene TRBV9; D remains unclear. Trimming took 0 bases from V and 2 from J, leaving 7 bases between them. The CDR3 extends over 14 amino acids. The germline gives CDR1 SGDLS, CDR2 YYNGEE. CDR3 nucleotides: TGTGCCAGCAGCGTAGTACCGAACACAGATACGCAGTATTTT. It codes for CASSVVPNTDTQYF.

At least ten counts were recorded for this clonotype. The V call is TRBV18, the J call TRBJ1-2; 7 bases map to TRBD1. Germline values: CDR1 KGHSH, CDR2 LQKENI. Trimming took 3 bases from V and 3 from J; bases not matched to a gene: 7. The CDR3 consists of 15 residues. The CDR3 here is CASSPAAGGDYGYTF. DNA of the CDR3: TGTGCCAGCTCACCGGCTGCAGGGGGTGACTATGGCTACACCTTC.

As regards this clonotype: One end of the junction is discordant with germline, which a read error may explain. The rearrangement uses TRBV5-5 and TRBJ2-3; D gene unclear. The CDR3 length is 12 residues. CDR1 SGHKS and CDR2 YYEKEE come from the germline V gene (reference sequence). The CDR3 reads CASSLTWDTQCF. CDR3 nucleotide sequence: TGTGCCAGCAGCTTGACATGGGATACGCAGTGTTTT.

This clonotype appeared many times. J is TRBJ2-2 and V is TRBV10-1, with D hard to call. Trimming removed 2 bases from V and 3 bases from J, with 7 bases in between. The CDR3 contains 14 residues. In germline, CDR1 is WNHNN, CDR2 SYGVQD (reference sequence). CDR3 DNA: TGCGCCAGCAGTGAGGGGGAATACACCGGGGAGCTGTTTTTT. This encodes CASSEGEYTGELFF.

This clonotype was seen a handful of times. This chain uses TRBV9 with TRBJ1-4, with D possibly TRBD1 on 6 matching bases. CDR3 length: 15 amino acids. The V gene's germline CDR1 is SGDLS and CDR2 YYNGEE. V was trimmed by 0 bases and J by 7 bases, leaving 13 bases between them. CDR3 bases: TGTGCCAGCAGCGTAGCCAGGGGCTCTGGTGAAAAACTGTTTTTT. It is translated as CASSVARGSGEKLFF.

Comments on this clonotype: This may stem from a read error, because a much larger clone lies one nucleotide away. V is TRBV3-1 and J is TRBJ1-5; perhaps TRBD1 as D (5 bases). V lost 4 bases to trimming and J lost 6 bases, with 7 bases between them. Germline V gives CDR1 LGHDT, CDR2 YNNKEL (reference sequence). The CDR3 extends over 12 amino acids. CDR3 coding DNA: TGTGCCAGCAGCCTGGGGCCTCAGCCCCAGCATTTT. Translated, it gives CASSLGPQPQHF.

This clonotype was seen ten or more times. The V call is TRBV12-3 or TRBV12-4, the J call TRBJ1-1, with a possible D match to TRBD1 (5 bases). The germline V and J ends were trimmed by 3 bases and 5 bases, with 13 bases remaining between them. The CDR3 covers 14 residues. The chain's CDR3 is CASSLRQRGTEAFF. In DNA form, the CDR3 reads TGTGCCAGCAGTTTGCGGCAACGGGGGACTGAAGCTTTCTTT.

This clonotype has ten or more counts. This rearrangement joins TRBV13 to TRBJ1-2; D is unresolved. Trimming cost V 0 bases and J 4 bases, with 6 bases left between them. The CDR3 length is 13 residues. Germline loops: CDR1 PRHDT, CDR2 FYEKMQ (reference sequence). The CDR3 loop reads CASSLGAGYGYTF. CDR3 in DNA: TGTGCCAGCAGCTTAGGGGCAGGCTATGGCTACACCTTC.

For this clonotype: It may be a read error: a sequence one base away is much more abundant. V gene TRBV7-3 combines with J gene TRBJ2-5; D is undetermined. Per the germline V gene, CDR1 is SGHTA and CDR2 is FQGTGA. The CDR3 consists of 16 residues. CDR3 coding DNA: TGTGCCCGCAGCTTAACCCCATCTAAAATCCAAGAGACCCAGTACTTC. Translated: CARSLTPSKIQETQYF.

Here the CDR3 reads CASSPKGRRSSYNEQFF. Here the CDR3 DNA reads TGTGCCAGCTCACCAAAGGGACGCCGAAGCTCCTACAATGAGCAGTTCTTC. This rearrangement joins TRBV18 to TRBJ2-1, with D perhaps assigned TRBD1 or TRBD2 (5 bases each). The CDR3 sequence is 17 residues long. The germline V gene has CDR1 KGHSH and CDR2 LQKENI. With 2 bases removed from V and 0 bases from J, the gap between germline ends came to 14 bases.

This chain uses TRBV5-5 with TRBJ2-2; D remains ambiguous. Trimming shortened V by 3 bases and J by 7 bases, and 7 bases separated the two germline ends. This CDR3 is 12 amino acids long. From germline, CDR1 is SGHKS and CDR2 YYEKEE (reference sequence). CDR3 bases: TGTGCCAGCAGCTCGATAGACGGGGAGCTGTTTTTT. Protein: CASSSIDGELFF.

This clonotype occurred many times. The chain links TRBV2 to TRBJ2-7; TRBD2 matches at 13 bases. V dropped 3 bases and J dropped 4; count of bases not matched to a gene: 0. This CDR3 comprises 14 residues. Germline V gene data show CDR1 as SNHLY and CDR2 as FYNNEI. The CDR3 DNA follows: TGTGCCAGCAGTGAGACTAGCGGGAGGTACGAGCAGTACTTC. Amino acid sequence: CASSETSGRYEQYF. The variable domain in full, completed from reference TRBV2 and TRBJ2-7, reads EPEVTQTPSHQVTQMGQEVILRCVPISNHLYFYWYRQILGQKVEFLVSFYNNEISEKSEIFDDQFSVERPDGSNFTLKIRSTKLEDSAMYFCASSETSGRYEQYFGPGTRLTVT.

This clonotype was counted ten times or more. J is TRBJ2-7 and V is TRBV10-3; 8 nucleotides agree with TRBD2. Germline loops: CDR1 ENHRY, CDR2 SYGVKD. This CDR3 is built from 16 residues. The trim removed 3 bases at V and 0 bases at J, leaving 7 bases unmatched. CDR3 sequence reads: CAISDLAGPDSYEQYF. Here the CDR3 DNA reads TGTGCCATCAGTGATTTAGCGGGACCGGACTCCTACGAGCAGTACTTC.

In its sample, this clonotype was seen many times. The V gene is TRBV29-1, the J gene TRBJ2-7; TRBD1 is a possible D gene (5 bases). Germline lookup yields CDR1 SQVTM and CDR2 ANQGSEA. The CDR3 sequence is 14 residues long. V lost 1 base and J 5 bases, leaving 15 bases between the germline ends. CDR3 nucleotides: TGCAGCGTTGAAGTGCCAGGGTCAGGAAACGAGCAGTACTTC. This encodes CSVEVPGSGNEQYF.

There are many counts of this clonotype. This chain uses TRBV20-1 with TRBJ2-7, with D maybe TRBD2 (5 bases). The V and J ends lost 1 base and 2 bases respectively, with 15 bases between them. Per the germline V gene, CDR1 is DFQATT and CDR2 is SNEGSKA (reference sequence). This CDR3 is built from 15 residues. The CDR3: CSARGRLAPTYEQYF. The CDR3 region has the DNA TGCAGTGCTAGAGGAAGGTTAGCGCCTACCTACGAGCAGTACTTC.

To note about this clonotype: One end of the junction does not line up with germline, which may come from a read error. The chain has TRBV4-1 and TRBJ2-7, with TRBD1 matching over 8 bases. The CDR3 length is 14 residues. Germline CDR1 and CDR2: MGHRA and YSYEKL. Here the CDR3 reads CARSQDRGPYEQYF. DNA of the CDR3: TGCGCCAGAAGCCAAGACAGGGGACCCTACGAGCAGTACTTC.

This clonotype was seen once. A much larger clone sits a single nucleotide away, making a read error possible. Here the CDR3 reads CASSGDGYEEYF. As DNA, the CDR3 is TGTGCCAGCAGCGGAGACGGGTACGAGGAGTACTTC. The chain is built from TRBV9 and TRBJ2-7; no firm D call. CDR3 length equals 12 residues. Germline-derived CDR1 and CDR2 are SGDLS and YYNGEE.

At least ten counts were recorded for this clonotype. CDR3 residues: CASSIILGGAYYGYTF. In nucleotides, the CDR3 is TGTGCCAGTAGTATCATCTTGGGGGGCGCCTACTATGGCTACACCTTC. The chain recombines TRBV19 with TRBJ1-2; D might be TRBD1 (6 bases). Trimming took 3 bases from V and 3 from J, leaving 17 bases between them. Germline CDR1 LNHDA, CDR2 SQIVND (reference sequence). The CDR3 spans 16 residues.